This T cell receptor (beta chain) was recorded in a study of T cell responses to AZD1222 COVID-19 vaccine. Turning to the study itself: Pooling of second doses given at about 4 or about 12 weeks was done.

CDR3 length: 16 amino acids. The germline CDR1 and CDR2 sequences are MNHEY and SMNVEV (reference sequence). V dropped 6 bases and J dropped 4 bases, with 19 bases sitting between them. Generated by immunoSEQ multiplex PCR, the TCRdb table keeps only in-frame clones and is missing some. The sample consists of approximately 74,000 clones, roughly 89% of them appearing once. Worth noting for this clone: The antigen remains undetermined.

Findings of the study overall: Spike regions recognized by vaccine-associated CD4 TCRs spanned the protein, led by 160-218 and 743-854. All repertoire sampling was performed exclusively after the peak T cell response. Recipients of AZD1222 seropositive at baseline numbered only 6 or 7.

The sample here was peripheral blood, taken on day 0 of AZD1222 vaccination. The clonotype was recovered from an adult in good health. The chain carries TRBV27 and TRBJ1-3; TRBD1 might be the D (5 bases). The CDR3 region is CASSQAGGDSGNTIYF. The CDR3 nucleotides read TGTGCCAGCAGCCAGGCCGGCGGGGACTCGGGAAACACCATATATTTT.